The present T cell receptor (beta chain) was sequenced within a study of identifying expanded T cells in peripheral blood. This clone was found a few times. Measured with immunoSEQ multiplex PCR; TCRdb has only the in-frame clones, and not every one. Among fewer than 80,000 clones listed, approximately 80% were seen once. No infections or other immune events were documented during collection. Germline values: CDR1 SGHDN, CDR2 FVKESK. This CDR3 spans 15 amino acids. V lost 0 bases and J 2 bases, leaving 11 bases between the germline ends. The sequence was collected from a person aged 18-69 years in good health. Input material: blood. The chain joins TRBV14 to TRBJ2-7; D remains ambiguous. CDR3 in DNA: TGTGCCAGCAGCCAAGACCTGGGATCAACCTACGAGCAGTACTTC. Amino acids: CASSQDLGSTYEQYF.